The rows below give T cell receptor beta chains drawn from one sample of a study of molecular identifiers for immune sequencing clone quantification. TCRdb passed the PCR reads through MiXCR, listing each CDR3 protein once. The sample contains approximately 320,000 distinct CDR3 sequences, about 23% of which appear only once. Sequences were obtained from naive CD8+ T cells from blood, with Jurkat cell RNA spiked in. The source of these receptors is a human donor in good health. Some libraries in this study had Jurkat cell RNA spiked in. The CDR3 runs from the conserved cysteine through the conserved F or W. A D gene is named only where the DNA matches it firmly. Rows may omit the clone size; those that give it use once, few, many or a size class.

size: .
V: TRBV27
J: TRBJ2-7
D: TRBD2
DNA: TGTGCCAGCACCCCGATAGCGGGAGGGCCCTACGAGCAGTACTTC
CDR3: CASTPIAGGPYEQYF

size: .
V: TRBV19
J: TRBJ2-3
D: .
DNA: TGTGCCAGTAGTATATCGGGCGCCTCGTGGCTGGATACGCAGTATTTT
CDR3: CASSISGASWLDTQYF

size: many
V: TRBV5-1
J: TRBJ1-5
D: .
DNA: TGCGCCAGCAGCTTGTTGGGGAATAGCAATCAGCCCCAGCATTTT
CDR3: CASSLLGNSNQPQHF

size: .
V: TRBV9
J: TRBJ2-1
D: .
DNA: TGTGCCAGCAGCCCCCGGCCGGGGCAGGATGAGCAGTTCTTC
CDR3: CASSPRPGQDEQFF

size: .
V: TRBV5-6
J: TRBJ2-7
D: TRBD1
DNA: TGTGCCAGCAGCTTGGCCCGGCAGGGGGCTTCCTACGAGCAGTACTTC
CDR3: CASSLARQGASYEQYF

size: many
V: TRBV25-1
J: TRBJ2-6
D: .
DNA: TGTGCCAGCAGTGAAATTTCTGGGGCCAACGTCCTGACTTTC
CDR3: CASSEISGANVLTF

size: .
V: TRBV27
J: TRBJ2-5
D: TRBD1
DNA: TGTGCCAGCAGTCCCCTACAGACAGGGGAAGAAGAGACCCAGTACTTC
CDR3: CASSPLQTGEEETQYF

size: .
V: TRBV3-1
J: TRBJ2-2
D: .
DNA: TGTGCCAGCAGCCATGTGAGCGCGAACACCGGGGAGCTGTTTTTT
CDR3: CASSHVSANTGELFF

size: many
V: TRBV28
J: TRBJ1-2
D: .
DNA: TGTGCCAGCAGTTTTCCCGCGACAGAAAACTATGGCTACACCTTC
CDR3: CASSFPATENYGYTF

size: .
V: TRBV5-6
J: TRBJ2-5
D: .
DNA: TGTGCCAGCAGCTTGGTTCGGACAGCACAAGAGACCCAGTACTTC
CDR3: CASSLVRTAQETQYF

size: many
V: TRBV2
J: TRBJ2-4
D: .
DNA: TGTGCCAGCAGCGAGGGACCCTTGGTCCACATTCAGTACTTC
CDR3: CASSEGPLVHIQYF

size: .
V: TRBV7-8
J: TRBJ2-5
D: .
DNA: TGTGCCAGCAGCTGGGGGCCAAGGCCGCAAGAGACCCAGTACTTC
CDR3: CASSWGPRPQETQYF

size: many
V: TRBV7-9
J: TRBJ2-1
D: TRBD2
DNA: TGTGCCAGCAGCCAGGGACTAGCGGGGGTCAATGAGCAGTTCTTC
CDR3: CASSQGLAGVNEQFF

size: many
V: TRBV20-1
J: TRBJ2-7
D: .
DNA: TGCAGTGCTACACTACAGGGTGACGAGCAGTACTTC
CDR3: CSATLQGDEQYF

size: few
V: TRBV27
J: TRBJ2-1
D: TRBD1
DNA: TGTGCCAGCAGTTTTATTGACAGGGGAGGATACAATGAGCAGTTCTTC
CDR3: CASSFIDRGGYNEQFF

size: few
V: TRBV4-3
J: TRBJ2-3
D: .
DNA: TGCGCCAGCAGCCTAGGGGCGGAGCAAGCAGATACGCAGTATTTT
CDR3: CASSLGAEQADTQYF

size: few
V: TRBV7-9
J: TRBJ2-5
D: .
DNA: TGTGCCAGCAGATCTACCATACAGGAAGAGACCCAGTACTTC
CDR3: CASRSTIQEETQYF

size: many
V: TRBV7-2
J: TRBJ2-3
D: TRBD2
DNA: TGTGCCAGCAGCTTTCTAGCGGGAGGGATCTCAGATACGCAGTATTTT
CDR3: CASSFLAGGISDTQYF

size: few
V: TRBV2
J: TRBJ2-3
D: .
DNA: TGTGCCAGCAGTGAATGGAGCACAGATACGCAGTATTTT
CDR3: CASSEWSTDTQYF

size: few
V: TRBV7-9
J: TRBJ1-1
D: .
DNA: TGTGCCAGCACCATACTGAACACTGAAGCTTTCTTT
CDR3: CASTILNTEAFF

size: many
V: TRBV2
J: TRBJ1-5
D: .
DNA: .
CDR3: CASILGQGSNQPQHF

size: .
V: TRBV4-1
J: TRBJ1-1
D: .
DNA: TGCGCCAGCAGCCAAGGAGCCCTATCGGGCACTGAAGCTTTCTTT
CDR3: CASSQGALSGTEAFF

size: many
V: TRBV4-1
J: TRBJ2-7
D: .
DNA: TGCGCCAGCAGCCCGGACGTCCGCCAGGGGAGTTACGAGCAGTACTTC
CDR3: CASSPDVRQGSYEQYF

size: many
V: TRBV28
J: TRBJ1-6
D: .
DNA: TGTGCCAGCAGAGCCGGGACCCGCGCCGGGCTCCTCCACTTT
CDR3: CASRAGTRAGLLHF

size: many
V: TRBV6-5
J: TRBJ2-7
D: .
DNA: TGTGCCAGCAGTTACTCCAGTATGGGATACGAGCAGTACTTC
CDR3: CASSYSSMGYEQYF

size: few
V: TRBV30
J: TRBJ2-1
D: TRBD2
DNA: TGTGCCTGGAGTGTTTTGGCGGGAGTCGGTGAGCAGTTCTTC
CDR3: CAWSVLAGVGEQFF

size: few
V: TRBV5-6
J: TRBJ2-3
D: .
DNA: TGTGCCAGCAGCTTGTTCCCTGGCGGAAGTGCAGATACGCAGTATTTT
CDR3: CASSLFPGGSADTQYF

size: .
V: TRBV29-1
J: TRBJ2-5
D: .
DNA: TGCAGCGTTGAGGACAGACAAGAGACCCAGTACTTC
CDR3: CSVEDRQETQYF

size: many
V: TRBV4-3
J: TRBJ1-5
D: .
DNA: TGCGCCAGCAGCCAAGATCTGGGGTTGGGGCAGCCCCAGCATTTT
CDR3: CASSQDLGLGQPQHF

size: once
V: TRBV7-8
J: TRBJ2-1
D: TRBD1
DNA: TGTGCCAGCAGCTTAGCTAGGGACAGGGTTGGGAATGAGCAGTTATTC
CDR3: CASSLARDRVGNEQLF

size: few
V: TRBV5-6
J: TRBJ2-5
D: .
DNA: TGTGCCAGCAGCTCGGATCCAGAGACCCAGTACTTC
CDR3: CASSSDPETQYF

size: .
V: TRBV12-3/TRBV12-4
J: TRBJ2-3
D: .
DNA: TGTGCCAGCAGTTCCCGCCCCCCGGGGGGCAAAGATACGCAGTATTTT
CDR3: CASSSRPPGGKDTQYF

size: .
V: TRBV4-1
J: TRBJ2-3
D: .
DNA: TGCGCCAGCCGCCTCCGAGCGGCCCCGGCAGATACGCAGTATTTT
CDR3: CASRLRAAPADTQYF

size: many
V: TRBV6-5
J: TRBJ2-1
D: TRBD2
DNA: TGTGCCAGCAGTTACATGATAGCGGGAGGAGCCTACAATGAGCAGTTCTTC
CDR3: CASSYMIAGGAYNEQFF

size: few
V: TRBV20-1
J: TRBJ2-7
D: .
DNA: TGCAGTGCTAGAGATGTGGAGGGTTGGCTAACCTACGAGCAGTACTTC
CDR3: CSARDVEGWLTYEQYF

size: few
V: TRBV15
J: TRBJ1-2
D: TRBD1
DNA: TGTGCCACCAGCAGAGATAGGACAGGGGTCGGCTACACCTTC
CDR3: CATSRDRTGVGYTF

size: .
V: TRBV4-3
J: TRBJ2-3
D: .
DNA: TGCGCCAGCAGCCAAGTTACCGGACACAAGTGGACAGATACGCAGTATTTT
CDR3: CASSQVTGHKWTDTQYF

size: .
V: TRBV25-1
J: TRBJ1-1
D: TRBD1
DNA: TGTGCCAGCAGCCGGACAGGGGGCATGAACACTGAAGCTTTCTTT
CDR3: CASSRTGGMNTEAFF

size: few
V: TRBV6-5
J: TRBJ2-7
D: TRBD2
DNA: TGTGCCAGCAGCCCATTTGGGACTAGAAACGTTGGCGAGCAGTACTTC
CDR3: CASSPFGTRNVGEQYF

size: .
V: TRBV15
J: TRBJ2-7
D: .
DNA: TGTGCCACCAGCAGAGATAGGGGACAAGCCTACGAGCAGCACTTC
CDR3: CATSRDRGQAYEQHF

size: many
V: TRBV6-4
J: TRBJ1-5
D: .
DNA: TGTGCCAGCAGTGAAACTTGGGGGGTCCAGCCCCAGCATTTT
CDR3: CASSETWGVQPQHF

size: many
V: TRBV7-2
J: TRBJ1-4
D: .
DNA: TGTGCCAGCAGCGCCCGAGGCAGGGGCGTGGAGGAAAAACTGTTTTTT
CDR3: CASSARGRGVEEKLFF

size: .
V: TRBV27
J: TRBJ2-7
D: .
DNA: TGTGCCAGCAGTCTCGGGGCTACGGGCTGGTACGAGCAGTACTTC
CDR3: CASSLGATGWYEQYF

size: many
V: TRBV7-9
J: TRBJ2-7
D: .
DNA: TGTGCCAGCAGCCCGAACCCCTACGAGCAGTACTTC
CDR3: CASSPNPYEQYF